These 27 T cell receptor beta chains were sequenced from one sample in a study of shared clonotypes between healthy human individuals (TCRdb year 2020). Receptor amplification or capture employed the immunoSEQ multiplex PCR assay. Here the immuneACCESS table is served through TCRdb, limited to in-frame sequences with V and J called. Missing clones are a known gap in these copies; in checked studies unresolved V genes cover under half, and the rest lacks a known reason. Counted in this sample were roughly 2 million clones; roughly 95% of them appeared once. Of the sample, roughly 1.1% is held by the ten largest clones. CD8 naive samples consisted of CD45RO-negative cells that were positively selected for CCR7, yielding a CD45RA+CCR7+ population without TemRA cells. The sample taken for sequencing was naive CD8+ T cells sorted from blood. According to the study, the label for this sample's cell subset or site signals: CD45RA+CCR7+. The receptors derive from a man younger than 35 in good health.

Comment on this clone: The germline gene is not matched at one end of the junction; a read error may be the cause. V gene TRBV7-7 combines with J gene TRBJ2-7, with 7 bases aligning to TRBD2. This CDR3 is built from 16 residues. Germline CDR1 SSHAT, CDR2 FNYEAQ (reference sequence). The CDR3 is CASSLQARGRSYEQYF. Here the CDR3 DNA reads TGTGCTAGCAGCTTACAGGCGCGGGGGAGATCCTACGAGCAGTACTTC.

The genes are TRBV7-9 and TRBJ2-2; D may be TRBD2 (6 bases). This CDR3 has 15 amino acids. Germline CDR1 reads SEHNR; CDR2 reads FQNEAQ (reference sequence). Deletions cut 4 bases from V and 5 bases from J, with 14 bases between. The chain's CDR3 is CASSSAVGGTGELFF. CDR3 nucleotide sequence: TGTGCCAGCAGCTCAGCAGTGGGGGGTACCGGGGAGCTGTTTTTT.

In nucleotides, the CDR3 is TGTGCCAGCTCACCAACCCGGGGACAGGAGACCACAGATACGCAGTATTTT. Translating gives CASSPTRGQETTDTQYF. The rearrangement uses TRBV18 and TRBJ2-3; the match to TRBD1 covers 8 bases. Germline V gene lookup returns CDR1 KGHSH and CDR2 LQKENI. J gave up 2 bases and V 2 bases, and 9 bases lay outside the gene matches. This CDR3 contains 17 residues.

The V and J genes are TRBV19 and TRBJ1-1, with unresolved D. Germline V lookup: CDR1 LNHDA, CDR2 SQIVND (reference sequence). This CDR3 contains 8 residues. Deletions cut 5 bases from V and 10 bases from J, with 2 bases between. The CDR3 sequence is CASSLAFF. CDR3 in DNA: TGTGCCAGTAGTCTAGCTTTCTTT.

Notes on this clone: An end of the junction differs from the germline gene, which may be a read error. This chain connects TRBV4-3 to TRBJ2-7; TRBD1 agrees at 8 bases. The CDR3 sequence is 15 residues long. CDR1 and CDR2 from the germline V gene are LGHNA and YSLEER. In DNA form, the CDR3 reads TGCGCCAGCAGCCAAACTCCGGGACAGGAGTACGAGCAGTGCTTC. Protein product: CASSQTPGQEYEQCF.

Concerning this clone: At the DNA level, this CDR3 is encoded by other sequences in the same sample as well. J is TRBJ2-5 and V is TRBV27; D possibly corresponds to TRBD1 (5 bases). This CDR3 region has 13 residues. Germline V lookup: CDR1 MNHEY, CDR2 SMNVEV (reference sequence). The ends were cut back, 3 bases at V and 3 bases at J, with 8 bases in the middle. CDR3 coding DNA: TGTGCCAGCAGTTTGGAAGGGGAAGAGACCCAGTACTTC. As protein: CASSLEGEETQYF.

Concerning this clone: Relative to the germline gene, one junction end is altered; a read error may explain this. The rearrangement uses TRBV29-1 and TRBJ2-1; a weak D match, TRBD2 (5 bases). From germline, CDR1 is SQVTM and CDR2 ANQGSEA. The CDR3 is 13 residues long. CDR3 sequence: CSVAPPSYDEQFF. The CDR3 nucleotides read TGCAGCGTTGCCCCACCTAGCTACGATGAGCAGTTCTTC.

This chain links TRBV5-6 with TRBJ2-1; possibly TRBD1 or TRBD2 for D (6 bases each). CDR3 length equals 15 residues. Trimming shortened V by 1 base and J by 5 bases, and 13 bases separated the two germline ends. Germline V CDR1 and CDR2: SGHDT, YYEEEE. The DNA of the CDR3 is TGTGCCAGCAGCTTGCGACGGGGGCGCGACAATGAGCAGTTCTTC. Translation: CASSLRRGRDNEQFF.

A note on this clone: Other DNA variants within this sample encode the same CDR3. The gene calls are TRBV5-8 and TRBJ2-7, with D maybe TRBD1 (5 bases). This CDR3 contains 13 residues. CDR1 is SGHTS, CDR2 YDEGEE, per germline. Trimming removed 3 bases from V and 1 base from J, with 8 bases in between. CDR3 nucleotide sequence: TGTGCCAGCAGCTGGGGCGGATCCTACGAGCAGTACTTC. Translated, it gives CASSWGGSYEQYF.

Remarks on this clone: This CDR3 is also generated by other DNA sequences in the sample. The chain employs TRBV11-2 and TRBJ2-7; a possible D gene is TRBD2 (6 bases). CDR1 and CDR2 (germline): SGHAT, FQNNGV. The CDR3 spans 14 residues. V lost 5 bases and J lost 0, with 11 bases in between. CDR3 in amino acids: CASSLGGYSYEQYF. The CDR3 region has the DNA TGTGCCAGCAGCCTCGGGGGTTACTCCTACGAGCAGTACTTC.

The rearrangement joins TRBV7-8 to TRBJ1-3; 8 bases match TRBD1. Germline V gene data show CDR1 as SGHVS and CDR2 as FQNEAQ. The V and J ends lost 3 bases and 0 bases, in that order; junction bases with no gene match: 10. This CDR3 contains 18 residues. The CDR3 is CASSFLVTGEYSGNTIYF. In DNA, the CDR3 is TGTGCCAGCAGCTTTTTAGTGACAGGGGAGTACTCTGGAAACACCATATATTTT.

The sample holds one count of this clone. The rearrangement joins TRBV14 to TRBJ2-7; D possibly corresponds to TRBD2 (6 bases). In germline, CDR1 is SGHDN, CDR2 FVKESK. CDR3 length: 15 residues. V lost 0 bases to trimming and J lost 3 bases, with 12 bases between them. The CDR3, as DNA: TGTGCCAGCAGCCAAGAGTGGGGGGTAAGCTACGAGCAGTACTTC. Translated, it gives CASSQEWGVSYEQYF.

This clone was detected only once. The rearrangement joins TRBV9 to TRBJ1-2, with D possibly matching TRBD1 (5 bases). This CDR3 contains 15 residues. Germline V lookup: CDR1 SGDLS, CDR2 YYNGEE. V lost 7 bases to trimming and J lost 2 bases, with 18 bases between them. CDR3 coding DNA: TGTGCCAGCGGTGAGAGTCTACAGGAGAACTATGGCTACACCTTC. Residues: CASGESLQENYGYTF.

CDR3 coding DNA: TGTGCCAGCAGCGTAGAGGACAGGGGACGCTACGAGCAGTACTTC. It is translated as CASSVEDRGRYEQYF. The chain has TRBV9 and TRBJ2-7; 9 nucleotides align to TRBD1. The CDR3 runs 15 residues. Losses at the gene ends were 0 bases for V and 3 bases for J; bases not matched to a gene: 4. Germline V CDR1 and CDR2: SGDLS, YYNGEE.

The chain is built from TRBV6-1 and TRBJ2-7; 8 bases align to TRBD2. Germline trimming cut 2 bases from V and 5 bases from J; bases unmatched to any gene: 8. CDR1 is MNHNS and CDR2 is SASEGT in the germline V gene. The CDR3 runs to 15 residues. Written as DNA, the CDR3 is TGTGCCAGCAGTGAAATTTTGACTAGCGTCCACGAGCAGTACTTC. Its translation: CASSEILTSVHEQYF.

This clone was counted a few times. The V and J genes are TRBV4-1 and TRBJ2-2; D might be TRBD2 (5 bases). The CDR3 extends over 14 amino acids. Germline CDR1 and CDR2: MGHRA and YSYEKL. V was pared by 0 bases and J by 9 bases, with 11 bases between. The CDR3 DNA reads TGCGCCAGCAGCCAAGATAGAGGGATGCGGGAGCTGTTTTTT. Protein product: CASSQDRGMRELFF.

With respect to this clone: This specimen includes other DNA sequences encoding the same CDR3. The chain uses TRBV10-3 and TRBJ2-7; 7 bases are a match to TRBD1. From germline, CDR1 is ENHRY and CDR2 SYGVKD. V gave up 3 bases and J gave up 2 bases; unmatched junction bases: 4. The CDR3 totals 14 residues. CDR3 bases: TGTGCCATCAGTGAATCAGGGGGAACCTACGAGCAGTACTTC. Translated: CAISESGGTYEQYF.

This chain joins TRBV19 and TRBJ1-1, with D unresolved. Germline values: CDR1 LNHDA, CDR2 SQIVND (reference sequence). V shed 7 bases and J shed 0 bases, with 6 bases lying between them. This CDR3 has 12 amino acids. The CDR3 sequence is CASMRLNTEAFF. For the CDR3, the DNA is TGTGCCAGTATGCGGCTGAACACTGAAGCTTTCTTT. The complete variable domain, with remaining parts taken from reference TRBV19 and TRBJ1-1, reads DGGITQSPKYLFRKEGQNVTLSCEQNLNHDAMYWYRQDPGQGLRLIYYSQIVNDFQKGDIAEGYSVSREKKESFPLTVTSAQKNPTAFYLCASMRLNTEAFFGQGTRLTVV.

The rearrangement joins TRBV5-4 to TRBJ2-2; TRBD1 aligns across 7 bases. V was clipped by 10 bases and J by 6 bases; unmatched bases: 3. The CDR3 runs 11 residues. CDR1 is SGHNT and CDR2 is YYREEE in the germline V gene (reference sequence). CDR3 residues: CALTGAGELFF. The DNA for the CDR3 is TGTGCCTTAACAGGGGCCGGGGAGCTGTTTTTT.

CDR3 DNA sequence: TGTGCCAGCAGCTTAGAACCGGGACAGGGGGCAAGGGGGCAGTACTTC. Translated, it gives CASSLEPGQGARGQYF. The chain joins TRBV7-6 to TRBJ2-7; 12 bases map to TRBD1. Trimming cost V 1 base and J 9 bases; bases outside gene matches: 10. Germline values: CDR1 SGHVS, CDR2 FNYEAQ. The CDR3 totals 16 residues. Together with reference TRBV7-6 and TRBJ2-7, the CDR3 gives the full variable domain: GAGVSQSPRYKVTKRGQDVALRCDPISGHVSLYWYRQALGQGPEFLTYFNYEAQQDKSGLPNDRFSAERPEGSISTLTIQRTEQRDSAMYRCASSLEPGQGARGQYFGPGTRLTVT.

This clone was observed a few times. The chain uses TRBV4-1 and TRBJ1-2; D is ambiguous. Looked up from germline, CDR1 is MGHRA and CDR2 is YSYEKL. V was shortened by 2 bases and J by 4 bases, with 11 bases between the two germline ends. The CDR3 has 14 amino acids. The CDR3 coding sequence is TGCGCCAGCAGCCAACGAGTGGCAAGCTATGGCTACACCTTC. Protein sequence: CASSQRVASYGYTF.

The chain couples TRBV21-1 to TRBJ2-7. TRBV21-1 is designated a pseudogene. This CDR3 is 18 amino acids long. The CDR3 is CASSVWGAAQGSYYEQYF. CDR3 DNA: TGTGCCAGCAGCGTCTGGGGGGCAGCCCAGGGCTCCTACTACGAGCAGTACTTC.

This clone was seen a single time. The sample carries other DNA sequences with the same CDR3. This chain joins TRBV9 and TRBJ2-7, with 10 bases fitting TRBD1. The CDR3 has 15 amino acids. From germline, CDR1 is SGDLS and CDR2 YYNGEE. The trim removed 2 bases at V and 4 bases at J, leaving 6 bases unmatched. The CDR3 region is CASSVEGTGVYEQYF. CDR3 nucleotide sequence: TGTGCCAGCAGCGTCGAAGGGACAGGGGTTTACGAGCAGTACTTC.

This chain links TRBV6-5 with TRBJ2-3; 9 bases agree with TRBD2. J gave up 0 bases and V 2 bases, and 3 bases lay outside the gene matches. This CDR3 is 16 amino acids long. Germline assignment: CDR1 MNHEY and CDR2 SVGAGI. As DNA, the CDR3 is TGTGCCAGCAGTTACGAGCGGGGGGCTAGCACAGATACGCAGTATTTT. Protein: CASSYERGASTDTQYF.

J is TRBJ1-5 and V is TRBV7-6, with D hard to call. Trimming took off 5 bases at V and 2 bases at J, with 13 bases between the two ends. Germline V gene data show CDR1 as SGHVS and CDR2 as FNYEAQ. The CDR3 has 15 residues. The chain's CDR3 is CASSNEGMGNQPQHF. CDR3 coding DNA: TGTGCCAGCAGCAACGAGGGCATGGGCAATCAGCCCCAGCATTTT.

A note on this clone: Other DNA sequences in the same sample also yield this CDR3. The chain is built from TRBV30 and TRBJ1-2; perhaps TRBD1 as D (5 bases). Germline CDR1 is GTSNPN and CDR2 is SVGIG (reference sequence). CDR3 length equals 12 residues. Trimming stripped 3 bases from V and 1 base from J, with 6 bases between. The CDR3 loop is CAWSDSNYGYTF. CDR3 in DNA: TGTGCCTGGAGCGACAGTAACTATGGCTACACCTTC.

This clone was observed a single time. The J gene is TRBJ2-3, the V gene TRBV10-3; TRBD2 matches 12 bases. The germline gives CDR1 ENHRY, CDR2 SYGVKD. There are 17 residues in the CDR3. J was trimmed by 4 bases and V by 4 bases; bases with no gene match: 9. CDR3 in amino acids: CAISVARLAGASDTQYF. CDR3 DNA sequence: TGTGCCATCAGTGTAGCAAGACTAGCGGGAGCCTCAGATACGCAGTATTTT.